The text below deals with one TCR beta chain. Measured with immunoSEQ multiplex PCR; TCRdb has only the in-frame clones, and not every one. The sample records over 200,000 clones, about 87% being singletons. The CDR3 runs to 19 residues. V was pared by 1 base and J by 4 bases, with 11 bases of the junction left unmatched. The germline gives CDR1 SGDLS, CDR2 YYNGEE. These data belong to a study of blood T cell repertoires in COVID-19. The source material was peripheral blood. The sequence was collected from a man aged 55 to 70 who had recovered from COVID-19. The chain couples TRBV9 to TRBJ2-3; the match to TRBD2 covers 14 bases. The CDR3 loop reads CASSVFGTSGGLGADTQYF. CDR3 DNA: TGTGCCAGCAGCGTATTCGGGACTAGCGGGGGCCTTGGGGCAGATACGCAGTATTTT.